Sequencing of this T cell receptor (beta chain) was carried out in a study of blood T cell repertoires in COVID-19. The CDR3 covers 15 residues. Germline trimming cut 6 bases from V and 5 bases from J; bases unmatched to any gene: 7. Germline CDR1 and CDR2: LGHDT and YNNKEL (reference sequence). Sequencing was performed with immunoSEQ multiplex PCR; in TCRdb, only in-frame clones are kept and a portion is missing. The repertoire consists of around 160,000 clones, with over 85% occurring once and the leading ten covering 2%. The receptor's source is a woman aged 55-70 years with COVID-19, enrolled during active disease. The chain combines TRBV3-1 (or the pseudogene TRBV3-2) with TRBJ2-5, with 12 bases fitting TRBD2. The specimen sequenced was peripheral blood. CDR3 sequence: CASRPGLAGWETQYF. The CDR3 DNA reads as TGTGCCAGCAGACCCGGACTAGCGGGGTGGGAGACCCAGTACTTC.